This TCR beta chain was recovered during a study of beta chain features in type 1 diabetes. Study conclusions and caveats: The question of HLA type influencing TCRB rearrangement was one that remained unresolved here.

Sorting gave populations that all exceeded 95% purity. This clone has more than one count but fewer than ten. Its antigen is not known. Investigators reverse transcribed all isolated RNA, so they sequenced expressed TCRB transcripts. This table comes from immunoSEQ multiplex PCR, and its TCRdb copy is limited to in-frame clones, with some not included. Here the sample spans under 400,000 clones, roughly 12% being singletons. Germline CDR1 and CDR2: LNHDA and SQIVND (reference sequence). The CDR3 has 15 amino acids. Trimming cost V 1 base and J 4 bases, with 11 bases left between them. This receptor was taken from a man between 18 and 35 years old in good health. The chain employs TRBV19 and TRBJ1-5, with a possible D match to TRBD1 (6 bases). The material sequenced was naive CD4+ T cells from blood. In DNA form, the CDR3 reads TGTGCCAGTAGTATAGTGGGGGACACGAATCAGCCCCAGCATTTT. It yields the protein CASSIVGDTNQPQHF.